This TCR beta chain emerged from a study of a mutant IDH1 vaccine in newly diagnosed glioma. Study overall: The start of vaccination came 4-6 weeks after radiotherapy alone, or with temozolomide cycles.

On this clone: Its matching antigen is unknown.

Time point of the sample: week 47, end of study. With topical imiquimod, each dose of the vaccine consisted of 300 ug of mutant IDH1 20-mer peptide. Assay: immunoSEQ multiplex PCR; the TCRdb copy retains only in-frame clones and omits some. The sample records 30,000 to 35,000 clones, about 93% being singletons. The V gene end was trimmed by 3 bases and the J gene end by 1 base; junction bases not matched to a gene: 3. Per germline, CDR1 KGHSH and CDR2 LQKENI. This CDR3 contains 14 residues. The clonotype originates from a middle-aged woman with glioma. The chain links TRBV18 to TRBJ2-7; TRBD1 agrees at 7 bases. The sample in question was PBMCs, obtained from a glioma patient whose treatment included an IDH1 peptide vaccine. CDR3: CASSPTGASYEQYF. The CDR3 nucleotides are TGTGCCAGCTCACCCACAGGGGCTTCCTACGAGCAGTACTTC.